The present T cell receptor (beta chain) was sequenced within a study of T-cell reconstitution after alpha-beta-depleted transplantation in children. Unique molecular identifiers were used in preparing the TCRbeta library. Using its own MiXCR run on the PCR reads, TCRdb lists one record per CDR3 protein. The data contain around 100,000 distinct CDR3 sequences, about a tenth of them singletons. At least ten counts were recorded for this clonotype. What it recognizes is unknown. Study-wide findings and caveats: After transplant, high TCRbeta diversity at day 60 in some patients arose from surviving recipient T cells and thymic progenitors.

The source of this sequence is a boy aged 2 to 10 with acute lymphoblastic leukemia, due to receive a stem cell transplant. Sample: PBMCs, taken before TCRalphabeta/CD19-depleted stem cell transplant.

The CDR3 nucleotides read TGTGCCAGCAGCTTAGCGCTTAGCTCTAGCGTTCCCTACGAGCAGTACTTC. Amino acid sequence: CASSLALSSSVPYEQYF. V and J are TRBV7-8 and TRBJ2-7; tentative D call: TRBD2 (6 bases). The CDR3 is made up of 17 amino acids. The V end was cut by 0 bases, the J end by 2 bases, with 17 bases between. The germline CDR1 and CDR2 sequences are SGHVS and FQNEAQ.